Shown below are 15 T cell receptor beta chains from a single sample sequenced in a study of brain T cells in children with intractable seizures (dated by TCRdb to the early 2020s). The time point label of this sample denotes: blood from clinic visit 5 months post-surgery; TSC patient then seizure free. Library method: the immunoSEQ multiplex PCR assay. As stored in TCRdb, this immuneACCESS dataset retains in-frame rearrangements with V and J assigned. A fraction of the clones does not appear; measured against another copy, unresolved V genes explain less than half of the discrepancy, and the remainder lacks a known reason. Within this sample are about 320,000 clones, with 93% of them counted one time only. Approximately 5% of the sample is held by the ten biggest clonotypes. The specimen comprised peripheral blood, sampled 4 to 5 months after surgery. The receptors derive from a boy less than two years old with tuberous sclerosis and intractable seizures.

V and J are TRBV10-2 and TRBJ2-1, with TRBD2 matching 9 bases. Germline CDR1 reads WSHSY; CDR2 reads SAAADI. Trimming took 6 bases from V and 5 from J; bases not matched to a gene: 17. This CDR3 contains 18 residues. The CDR3 DNA reads TGCGCCAGCAGCGAACTCCGGGTCCTTGCGGGAGGGCACAATGAGCAGTTCTTC. This sequence encodes CASSELRVLAGGHNEQFF.

The chain recombines TRBV5-1 with TRBJ1-6; TRBD1 is a possible D gene (5 bases). This CDR3 has 15 residues. Trimming pared 1 base from V and 6 bases from J, leaving 11 bases between. The germline V gene has CDR1 SGHRS and CDR2 YFSETQ. The CDR3 sequence is CASSLTGGGNSPLHF. As DNA, the CDR3 is TGCGCCAGCAGCTTGACCGGGGGGGGTAATTCACCCCTCCACTTT.

The V and J genes are TRBV11-3 and TRBJ2-5, with D possibly matching TRBD2 (5 bases). CDR3 length: 13 residues. The germline V and J ends were trimmed by 4 bases and 5 bases, with 11 bases remaining between them. Germline values: CDR1 SGHNT, CDR2 YENEEA. CDR3 in DNA: TGTGCCAGCAGCTCCGGGGTTGGGGAGACCCAGTACTTC. Its translation: CASSSGVGETQYF.

This chain uses TRBV30 with TRBJ2-3; the match to TRBD2 covers 7 bases. The V gene's germline CDR1 is GTSNPN and CDR2 SVGIG (reference sequence). The V gene end was trimmed by 4 bases and the J gene end by 3 bases; junction bases not matched to a gene: 13. This CDR3 comprises 16 residues. Written as DNA, the CDR3 is TGTGCCTGGACAATAGGACTAGGGATAAAAACAGATACGCAGTATTTT. As protein: CAWTIGLGIKTDTQYF.

The CDR3 spells CSASRSNLDGDKTGNTIYF. The CDR3 DNA is TGCAGTGCTAGTAGGAGCAATTTGGACGGGGATAAGACTGGAAACACCATATATTTT. This chain joins TRBV20-1 and TRBJ1-3; D gene ambiguous. CDR3 length: 19 amino acids. The germline V gene has CDR1 DFQATT and CDR2 SNEGSKA (reference sequence). Trimming removed 3 bases at V and 2 bases at J, with 26 bases between.

The rearrangement links TRBV6-5 to TRBJ2-3, with 9 bases that match TRBD2. The CDR3 totals 15 residues. Germline CDR1 is MNHEY and CDR2 is SVGAGI. After removal of 11 bases from V and 2 bases from J, the junction contained 11 bases not matched to a gene. CDR3 protein: CAGTSGRLPTDTQYF. The CDR3 DNA follows: TGTGCCGGCACTAGCGGGCGCTTACCCACAGATACGCAGTATTTT.

The CDR3 spells CASSHAGADEQYF. CDR3 nucleotide sequence: TGTGCCAGCAGCCACGCAGGGGCTGACGAGCAGTACTTC. The V and J genes are TRBV27 and TRBJ2-7, with D possibly matching TRBD1 (6 bases). Looked up from germline, CDR1 is MNHEY and CDR2 is SMNVEV (reference sequence). CDR3 size: 13 residues. V lost 6 bases to trimming and J lost 5 bases, with 14 bases between them.

The J gene is TRBJ2-1, the V gene TRBV7-6; D gene uncertain. V was shortened by 5 bases and J by 7 bases, with 21 bases between the two germline ends. Germline values: CDR1 SGHVS, CDR2 FNYEAQ. This CDR3 has 16 residues. CDR3 sequence reads: CASSPTLGPVGNEQFF. The CDR3 DNA is TGTGCCAGCAGCCCTACCTTAGGCCCAGTGGGGAATGAGCAGTTCTTC.

The chain is built from TRBV6-5 and TRBJ2-7; D not certain. Germline V gives CDR1 MNHEY, CDR2 SVGAGI. The CDR3 extends over 14 amino acids. Between the trimmed V and J ends, which lost 11 bases and 4 bases, there was a span of 21 bases. The CDR3, as DNA: TGTGCCTCCAAGCCCCCCGGAAAGGTATACGAGCAGTACTTC. Translation gives CASKPPGKVYEQYF.

J is TRBJ2-2 and V is TRBV19; D may be TRBD1 or TRBD2 (5 bases each). Trimming pared 2 bases from V and 2 bases from J, leaving 9 bases between. CDR1 is LNHDA, CDR2 SQIVND, per germline (reference sequence). There are 15 residues in the CDR3. In DNA, the CDR3 is TGTGCCAGTAGTATAAATCGGGACAACACCGGGGAGCTGTTTTTT. Protein sequence: CASSINRDNTGELFF.

The genes are TRBV30 and TRBJ2-7; 11 bases agree with TRBD2. CDR1 is GTSNPN, CDR2 SVGIG, per germline (reference sequence). The V and J ends lost 3 bases and 0 bases, in that order; junction bases with no gene match: 10. This CDR3 is built from 17 residues. This chain's CDR3 is CAWRERTSGFLSYEQYF. CDR3 in DNA: TGTGCCTGGAGGGAACGGACTAGCGGGTTCCTCTCCTACGAGCAGTACTTC.

This clone occurred once. The J gene is TRBJ2-2, the V gene TRBV28; no clear D gene. Trimming shortened V by 5 bases and J by 8 bases, and 9 bases separated the two germline ends. Germline assignment: CDR1 MDHEN and CDR2 SYDVKM. The CDR3 runs to 12 residues. Here the CDR3 DNA reads TGTGCCAGCAGTGTGGCCCCGGGGGAGCTGTTTTTT. Translated: CASSVAPGELFF.

The chain is built from TRBV10-3 and TRBJ2-2, with 10 positions matching TRBD2. V trimming: 3 bases; J trimming: 5 bases; junction bases outside the gene matches: 6. The CDR3 has 16 amino acids. CDR1 and CDR2 from the germline V gene are ENHRY and SYGVKD. The CDR3 DNA sequence: TGTGCCATCAGTGAACCTAGCGGGAGAAGTACCGGGGAGCTGTTTTTT. Protein product: CAISEPSGRSTGELFF.

The V gene is TRBV3-1 (or the pseudogene TRBV3-2), the J gene TRBJ2-1; 11 nucleotides line up with TRBD2. The CDR3 is 17 residues long. The germline V gene encodes CDR1 LGHDT and CDR2 YNNKEL (reference sequence). The trim removed 3 bases at V and 3 bases at J, leaving 7 bases unmatched. The CDR3 spells CASSHRGLAGGYNEQFF. The CDR3 DNA reads as TGTGCCAGCAGCCACAGGGGGCTAGCGGGAGGCTACAATGAGCAGTTCTTC.

DNA for the CDR3: TGTGCCAGCAGTTCGTGGACTAGCGGGGGGGAAGGTGAGCAGTTCTTC. It codes for CASSSWTSGGEGEQFF. V is TRBV27 and J is TRBJ2-1; 15 bases are shared with TRBD2. Trimming removed 4 bases from V and 9 bases from J; junction bases left unmatched: 7. Germline V CDR1 and CDR2: MNHEY, SMNVEV (reference sequence). The CDR3 loop spans 16 amino acids.